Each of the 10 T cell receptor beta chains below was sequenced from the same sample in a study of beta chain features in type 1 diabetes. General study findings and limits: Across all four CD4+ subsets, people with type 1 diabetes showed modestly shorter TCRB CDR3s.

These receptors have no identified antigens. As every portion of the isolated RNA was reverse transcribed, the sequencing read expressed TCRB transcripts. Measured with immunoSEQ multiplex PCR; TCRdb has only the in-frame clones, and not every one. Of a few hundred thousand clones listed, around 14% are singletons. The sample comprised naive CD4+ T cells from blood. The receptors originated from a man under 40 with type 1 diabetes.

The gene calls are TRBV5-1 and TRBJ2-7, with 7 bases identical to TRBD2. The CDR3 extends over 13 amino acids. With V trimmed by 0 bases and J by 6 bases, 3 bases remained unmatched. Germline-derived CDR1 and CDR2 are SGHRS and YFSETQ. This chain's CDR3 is CASSLERGGEQYF. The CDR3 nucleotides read TGCGCCAGCAGCTTGGAGCGGGGTGGCGAGCAGTACTTC. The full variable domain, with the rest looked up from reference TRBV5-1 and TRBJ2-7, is KAGVTQTPRYLIKTRGQQVTLSCSPISGHRSVSWYQQTPGQGLQFLFEYFSETQRNKGNFPGRFSGRQFSNSRSEMNVSTLELGDSALYLCASSLERGGEQYFGPGTRLTVT.

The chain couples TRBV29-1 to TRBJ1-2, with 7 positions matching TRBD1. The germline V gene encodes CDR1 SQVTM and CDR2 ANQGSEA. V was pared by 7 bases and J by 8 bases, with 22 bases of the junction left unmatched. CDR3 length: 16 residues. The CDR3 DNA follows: TGCAGCGCCAGCCCCGGGACAGAATCCGCTACGGGGGGCTACACCTTC. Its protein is CSASPGTESATGGYTF. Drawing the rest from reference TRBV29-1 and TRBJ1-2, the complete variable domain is SAVISQKPSRDICQRGTSLTIQCQVDSQVTMMFWYRQQPGQSLTLIATANQGSEATYESGFVIDKFPISRPNLTFSTLTVSNMSPEDSSIYLCSASPGTESATGGYTFGSGTRLTVV.

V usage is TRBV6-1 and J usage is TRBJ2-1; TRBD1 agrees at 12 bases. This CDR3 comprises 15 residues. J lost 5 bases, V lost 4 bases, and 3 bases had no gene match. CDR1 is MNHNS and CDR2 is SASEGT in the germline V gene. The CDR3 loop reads CASSGRDRGHNEQFF. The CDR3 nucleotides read TGTGCCAGCAGTGGCCGGGACAGGGGGCACAATGAGCAGTTCTTC.

The CDR3 sequence: CASSLASGGRTTDTQYF. The CDR3 DNA is TGTGCCAGCAGCTTGGCCTCGGGCGGGAGAACCACAGATACGCAGTATTTT. The chain joins TRBV5-6 to TRBJ2-3; 7 nucleotides line up with TRBD2. This CDR3 region has 17 residues. Losses at the gene ends were 0 bases for V and 2 bases for J; bases not matched to a gene: 9. Germline V CDR1 and CDR2: SGHDT, YYEEEE.

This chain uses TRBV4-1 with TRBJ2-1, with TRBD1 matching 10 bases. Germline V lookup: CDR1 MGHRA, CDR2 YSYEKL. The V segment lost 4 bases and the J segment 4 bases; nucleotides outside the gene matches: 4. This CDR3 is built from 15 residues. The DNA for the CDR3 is TGCGCCAGCAGCCCGCCGGGACAGGGGTACAATGAGCAGTTCTTC. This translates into CASSPPGQGYNEQFF.

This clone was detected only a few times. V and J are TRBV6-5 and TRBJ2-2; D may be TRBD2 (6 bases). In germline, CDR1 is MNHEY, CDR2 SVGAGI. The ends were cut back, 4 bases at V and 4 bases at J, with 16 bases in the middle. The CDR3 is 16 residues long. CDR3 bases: TGTGCCAGCAGTTCCTTCCGGGAGAAGGGCACCGGGGAGCTGTTTTTT. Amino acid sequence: CASSSFREKGTGELFF.

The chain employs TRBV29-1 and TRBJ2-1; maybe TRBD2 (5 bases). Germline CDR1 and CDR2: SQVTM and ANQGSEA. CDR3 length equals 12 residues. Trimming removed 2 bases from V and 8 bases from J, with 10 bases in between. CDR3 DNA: TGCAGCGTTGAAATGGACGGGGATGAGCAGTTCTTC. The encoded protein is CSVEMDGDEQFF.

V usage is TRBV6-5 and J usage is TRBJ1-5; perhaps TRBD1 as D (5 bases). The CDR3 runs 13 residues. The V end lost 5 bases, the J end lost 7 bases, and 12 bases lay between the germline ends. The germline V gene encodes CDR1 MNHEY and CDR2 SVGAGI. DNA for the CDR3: TGTGCCAGCAGTGGGGCTTACGACCAGCCCCAGCATTTT. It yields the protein CASSGAYDQPQHF.

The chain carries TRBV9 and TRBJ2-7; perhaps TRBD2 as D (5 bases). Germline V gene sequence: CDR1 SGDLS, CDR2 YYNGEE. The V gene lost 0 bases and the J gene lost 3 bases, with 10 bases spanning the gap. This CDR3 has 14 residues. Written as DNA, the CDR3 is TGTGCCAGCAGCGTAGGCCCGGGAAACTACGAGCAGTACTTC. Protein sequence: CASSVGPGNYEQYF.

This CDR3 reads CASSSITSGFTYEQYF. CDR3 DNA sequence: TGTGCCAGCAGTTCGATTACTAGCGGCTTTACCTACGAGCAGTACTTC. This chain uses TRBV6-6 with TRBJ2-7; 8 positions match TRBD2. Germline V lookup: CDR1 MNHNY, CDR2 SVGAGI (reference sequence). With V trimmed by 4 bases and J by 2 bases, 10 bases remained unmatched. The CDR3 sequence is 16 residues long.